Listed below are T cell receptor beta chains from one sample, sequenced in a study of T cell repertoires in cytomegalovirus infection. For these receptors, no antigen is known. In TCRdb, the reads were re-called with MiXCR into one record per CDR3 protein. Among approximately 730,000 distinct CDR3 sequences listed, roughly 33% were seen once. Source: cultured PBMCs, taken from culture after CMV antigen stimulation. Every receptor here comes from a human donor in good health (CMV status not recorded). Some clones in this sample may be carry-over from other donors' samples. CDR3s include the opening cysteine and the closing phenylalanine or tryptophan. A D gene is named only where the DNA matches it firmly. Rows may omit the clone size; those that give it use once, few, many or a size class.

d_gene	v_gene	abundance	j_gene	CDR3aa	CDR3nt
TRBD2	TRBV7-2	many	TRBJ2-1	CASSSRTSGLNEQFF	TGTGCCAGCAGTTCCCGGACTAGCGGGCTCAATGAGCAGTTCTTC
.	TRBV7-8	few	TRBJ2-3	CASSLVMTEQYF	TGTGCCAGCAGCTTAGTCATGACAGAGCAGTATTTT
.	TRBV7-2	many	TRBJ2-7	CASSFYQSYEQYF	TGTGCCAGCAGCTTTTACCAATCCTACGAGCAGTACTTC
TRBD2	TRBV6-2/TRBV6-3	few	TRBJ2-3	CASSPNVLRGTDTQYF	TGTGCCAGCAGCCCCAACGTTTTGCGGGGGACAGATACGCAGTATTTT
TRBD2	TRBV20-1	few	TRBJ2-1	CSASRGGNEQFF	TGCAGTGCTAGTCGGGGGGGCAATGAGCAGTTCTTC
.	TRBV19	.	TRBJ1-5	CASKGRDNQPQHF	TGTGCCAGTAAGGGCCGGGACAATCAGCCCCAGCATTTT
TRBD2	TRBV7-9	.	TRBJ2-1	CASSLPFAGGGAHEQFF	TGTGCCAGCAGCTTACCCTTTGCGGGGGGAGGTGCCCATGAGCAGTTCTTC
.	TRBV11-2	.	TRBJ1-3	CASSSWASGNTIYF	TGTGCCAGCAGCTCCTGGGCTTCTGGAAACACCATATATTTT
TRBD2	TRBV7-8	few	TRBJ2-7	CASSLATPTSVDEQYF	TGTGCCAGCAGCTTAGCGACCCCGACTAGCGTTGACGAGCAGTACTTC
TRBD1	TRBV6-1	.	TRBJ1-1	CASSSRDRAKWEAFF	TGTGCCAGCAGCTCCCGGGACAGGGCGAAGTGGGAAGCTTTCTTT
.	TRBV11-2	.	TRBJ2-3	CASRPVLANTQYF	TGTGCCAGCAGGCCGGTGTTGGCCAATACGCAGTATTTT
.	TRBV5-6	once	TRBJ1-2	CASSPRPGFRNYGYTF	TGTGCCAGCAGCCCCCGCCCAGGGTTTAGGAACTATGGCTACACCTTC
TRBD1	TRBV6-1	.	TRBJ1-3	CASSEIGQDSGNTIYF	TGTGCCAGCAGTGAAATCGGACAGGACTCTGGAAACACCATATATTTT
.	TRBV4-1	.	TRBJ2-5	CASSQIHQPQETQYF	TGCGCCAGCAGCCAAATACACCAGCCCCAAGAGACCCAGTACTTC
.	TRBV6-1	.	TRBJ2-4	CASSGSLGTKNIQYF	TGTGCCAGCAGCGGTTCCCTGGGGACCAAAAACATTCAGTACTTC
.	TRBV14	few	TRBJ1-4	CASSQDPGWANEKLFF	TGTGCCAGCAGCCAAGATCCAGGGTGGGCTAATGAAAAACTGTTTTTT
.	TRBV20-1	.	TRBJ1-2	CSASVGQGVYGYTF	TGCAGTGCTAGCGTTGGCCAGGGAGTATATGGCTACACCTTC
.	TRBV7-9	few	TRBJ2-7	CASSSSRAAYEQYF	TGTGCCAGCAGCTCCTCCAGGGCAGCCTACGAGCAGTACTTC
TRBD1	TRBV7-2	few	TRBJ1-6	CASSTGQVRSPLHF	TGTGCCAGCAGCACAGGACAGGTTCGGTCACCCCTCCACTTT
.	TRBV7-2	many	TRBJ1-2	CASSLTTVTYGYTF	TGTGCCAGCAGCTTAACGACAGTAACCTATGGCTACACCTTC
.	TRBV7-2	many	TRBJ1-6	CASSFFESPLHF	TGTGCCAGCAGCTTCTTTGAGTCACCCCTCCACTTT
.	TRBV7-6	many	TRBJ2-3	CASSPTSAGTDTQYF	TGTGCCAGCAGCCCCACGTCGGCAGGGACGGATACGCAGTATTTT
.	TRBV6-1	.	TRBJ1-5	CASSEESDSNQPQHF	TGTGCCAGCAGTGAAGAGTCGGACAGTAATCAGCCCCAGCATTTT
.	TRBV29-1	.	TRBJ2-5	CSVEFTRRGETQYF	TGCAGCGTTGAGTTTACTCGTCGCGGGGAGACCCAGTACTTC
TRBD1	TRBV9	once	TRBJ1-2	CASSASYYTGGRYGYTF	TGTGCCAGCAGCGCCTCGTACTACACAGGGGGCAGGTATGGCTACACCTTC
.	TRBV10-3	few	TRBJ2-7	CAISEGSLGVYEQYF	TGTGCCATCAGTGAGGGTTCTCTCGGGGTCTACGAGCAGTACTTC
.	TRBV4-3	few	TRBJ2-3	CASSQDLSSWDSTDTQYF	TGCGCCAGCAGCCAAGATTTAAGTTCGTGGGACTCCACAGATACGCAGTATTTT
TRBD1	TRBV19	.	TRBJ1-2	CASSIRTGIYGYTF	TGTGCCAGTAGTATAAGGACAGGGATCTATGGCTACACCTTC
TRBD2	TRBV11-2	many	TRBJ2-7	CASSSSGSGSYEQYF	TGTGCCAGCAGCTCTTCGGGTAGCGGGAGTTACGAGCAGTACTTC
.	TRBV5-1	.	TRBJ2-1	CASSPFLSGDQGEQFF	TGCGCCAGCTCGCCCTTCTTGTCGGGGGACCAGGGTGAGCAGTTCTTC
TRBD2	TRBV7-2	many	TRBJ2-5	CASSQNSGGETQYF	TGTGCCAGCAGCCAAAATAGCGGGGGAGAGACCCAGTACTTC
.	TRBV7-6	once	TRBJ2-5	CASRGPNQETQYF	TGTGCCAGCAGAGGGCCAAACCAAGAGACCCAGTACTTC
TRBD2	TRBV6-1	few	TRBJ2-3	CASSGDSGSRTDTQYF	TGTGCCAGCAGTGGTGATAGCGGGTCCCGCACAGATACGCAGTATTTT
.	TRBV5-1	few	TRBJ1-1	CASSSSPDGYTEAFF	TGCGCCAGCAGCTCAAGCCCGGACGGTTACACTGAAGCTTTCTTT
TRBD2	TRBV12-3/TRBV12-4	few	TRBJ2-1	CASITGGPYNEQFF	TGTGCCAGCATCACGGGAGGGCCCTACAATGAGCAGTTCTTC
TRBD2	TRBV6-8	.	TRBJ2-3	CASASGVGTDTQYF	TGTGCCAGCGCCAGCGGGGTTGGCACAGATACGCAGTATTTT
.	TRBV4-2	.	TRBJ2-1	CASSHRASSYNEQFF	TGTGCCAGCAGCCACAGGGCTAGCTCCTACAATGAGCAGTTCTTC
.	TRBV12-3/TRBV12-4	.	TRBJ2-5	CASSFRGGSQETQYF	TGTGCCAGCAGTTTCAGGGGAGGGTCCCAAGAGACCCAGTACTTC
.	TRBV18	.	TRBJ1-4	CASSGGSHEKLFF	TGTGCCAGCTCGGGGGGTTCCCATGAAAAACTGTTTTTT
.	TRBV20-1	once	TRBJ2-7	CSARNGQGGIDEQYF	TGCAGTGCTAGGAATGGGCAGGGGGGGATCGACGAGCAGTACTTC
TRBD2	TRBV6-6	.	TRBJ2-7	CASSYSGDALSGSPYF	TGTGCCAGCAGTTACTCCGGGGATGCGCTTAGCGGGAGTCCGTACTTC
.	TRBV6-2/TRBV6-3	few	TRBJ2-7	CASTIGGGYEQYF	TGTGCCAGCACTATTGGGGGAGGTTACGAGCAGTACTTC
.	TRBV7-2	.	TRBJ2-3	CASSLRGVGDTQYF	TGTGCCAGCAGCTTAAGGGGGGTGGGAGATACGCAGTATTTT
.	TRBV7-9	.	TRBJ2-2	CASTVSRVTGELFF	TGTGCCAGCACCGTCTCCAGGGTTACCGGGGAGCTGTTTTTT
.	TRBV6-6	.	TRBJ1-4	CASSYRSAEKLFF	TGTGCCAGCAGTTACAGGTCAGCCGAAAAACTGTTTTTT
TRBD2	TRBV7-8	.	TRBJ2-3	CASSLTRTSGRNTQYF	TGTGCCAGCAGCCTAACCCGGACTAGCGGGAGAAATACGCAGTATTTT
TRBD2	TRBV7-9	few	TRBJ2-1	CASSSRLAGDNEQFF	TGTGCCAGCAGCTCCCGACTAGCTGGAGACAATGAGCAGTTCTTC
.	TRBV20-1	few	TRBJ1-6	CSASLLIDGTSSYNSPLHF	TGCAGTGCTAGCTTATTGATAGATGGGACGAGCTCCTATAATTCACCCCTCCACTTT
.	TRBV19	.	TRBJ1-5	CASSMTVRSSQPQHF	TGTGCCAGTAGTATGACGGTAAGGTCCAGTCAGCCCCAGCATTTT
.	TRBV27	few	TRBJ1-1	CASSLSGEREAFF	TGTGCCAGCAGTTTATCCGGTGAACGGGAAGCTTTCTTT
TRBD1	TRBV7-9	few	TRBJ1-1	CASSLSQGVTEAFF	TGTGCCAGCAGCTTGTCACAGGGGGTCACTGAAGCTTTCTTT
TRBD1	TRBV11-2	.	TRBJ2-1	CASGSRQGRYNEQFF	TGTGCCAGCGGATCAAGACAGGGACGGTACAATGAGCAGTTCTTC
.	TRBV27	once	TRBJ1-1	CASSLPDTEAFF	TGTGCCAGCAGTTTACCCGACACTGAAGCTTTCTTT
.	TRBV7-2	many	TRBJ1-4	CASSYRAVGANEKLFF	TGTGCCAGCAGCTACAGGGCTGTGGGAGCCAATGAAAAACTGTTTTTT